This T cell receptor beta chain originates from a study of OX40 agonist ivuxolimab in advanced cancers. The table came from immunoSEQ multiplex PCR; TCRdb's copy has only in-frame clones and leaves some out. The sample has 95,000 to 150,000 clones; roughly nine tenths are singletons. This clone was counted a few times. The V end lost 1 base, the J end lost 4 bases, and 10 bases lay between the germline ends. Germline assignment: CDR1 SQVTM and CDR2 ANQGSEA. The CDR3 extends over 13 amino acids. The chain employs TRBV29-1 and TRBJ1-1; no firm D call. This TCR came from an adult with an advanced solid tumor such as melanoma, head and neck, liver or kidney cancer. Sequences were derived from CD4+ or CD8+ T cells sorted from blood, sampled in a trial of the OX40 agonist ivuxolimab. The CDR3 spells CSVEVGTGTEAFF. The CDR3 coding sequence is TGCAGCGTTGAAGTGGGAACGGGCACTGAAGCTTTCTTT.